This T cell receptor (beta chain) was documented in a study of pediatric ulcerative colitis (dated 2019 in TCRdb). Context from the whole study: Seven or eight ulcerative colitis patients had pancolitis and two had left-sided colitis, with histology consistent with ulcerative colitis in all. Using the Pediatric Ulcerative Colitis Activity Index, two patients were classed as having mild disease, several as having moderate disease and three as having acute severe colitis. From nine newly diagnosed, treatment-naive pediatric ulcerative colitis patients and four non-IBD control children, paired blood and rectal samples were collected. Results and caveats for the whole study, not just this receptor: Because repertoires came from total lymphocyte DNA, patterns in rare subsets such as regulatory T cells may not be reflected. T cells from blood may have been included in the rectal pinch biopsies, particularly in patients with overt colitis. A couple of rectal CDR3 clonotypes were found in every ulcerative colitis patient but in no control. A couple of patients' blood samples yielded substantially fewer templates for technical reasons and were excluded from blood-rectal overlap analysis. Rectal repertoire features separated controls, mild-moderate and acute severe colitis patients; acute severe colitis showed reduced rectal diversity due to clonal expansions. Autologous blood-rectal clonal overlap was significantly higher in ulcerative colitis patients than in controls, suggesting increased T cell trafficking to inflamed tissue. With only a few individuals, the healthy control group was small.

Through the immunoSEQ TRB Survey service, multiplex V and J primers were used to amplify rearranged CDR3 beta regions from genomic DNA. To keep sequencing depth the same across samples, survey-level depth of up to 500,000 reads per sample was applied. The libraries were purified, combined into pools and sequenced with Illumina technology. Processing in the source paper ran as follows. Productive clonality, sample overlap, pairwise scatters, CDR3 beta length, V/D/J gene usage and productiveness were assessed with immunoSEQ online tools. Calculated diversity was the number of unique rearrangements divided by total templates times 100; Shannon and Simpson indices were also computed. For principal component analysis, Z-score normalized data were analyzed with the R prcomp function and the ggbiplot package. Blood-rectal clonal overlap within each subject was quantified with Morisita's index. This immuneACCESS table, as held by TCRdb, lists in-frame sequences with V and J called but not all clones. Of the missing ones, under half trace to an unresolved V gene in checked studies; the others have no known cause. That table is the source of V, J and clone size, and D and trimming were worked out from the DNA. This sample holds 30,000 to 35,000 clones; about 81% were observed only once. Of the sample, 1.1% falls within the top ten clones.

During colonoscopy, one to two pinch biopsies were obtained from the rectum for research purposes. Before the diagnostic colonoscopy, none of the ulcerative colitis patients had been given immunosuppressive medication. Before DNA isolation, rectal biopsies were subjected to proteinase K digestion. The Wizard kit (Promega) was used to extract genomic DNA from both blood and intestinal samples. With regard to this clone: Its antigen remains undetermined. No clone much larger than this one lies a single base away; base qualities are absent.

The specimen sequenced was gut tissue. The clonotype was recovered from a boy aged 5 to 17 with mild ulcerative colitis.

The encoded CDR3 is CASSGGVGLYSNQPQHF. The bases are TGTGCCAGCAGCGGGGGGGTCGGCTTATATAGCAATCAGCCCCAGCATTTT. Rearrangement joined TRBV7-9 to TRBJ1-5; a tentative D match to TRBD1 spans 5 bases. Including cysteine and phenylalanine, the CDR3 has 17 amino acids. Of the read, only the CDR3 DNA is kept; its 51 bases are in frame from base 1. V loses 5 bases of germline sequence and J loses 0 bases, and the interval between the two ends is 17 bases. From a lookup of the germline V gene (reference sequence), CDR1 and CDR2 are SEHNR and FQNEAQ.